The entry below describes one T cell receptor (beta chain). This sample was taken from a study of blood T cell repertoires in COVID-19. About the study: Sites in the United States, Italy and Spain provided acute and convalescent COVID-19 samples. Sources were T cells, B-cell-depleted T cells, or PBMCs; the material itself was cDNA or gDNA.

CDR1 is SGHKS and CDR2 is YYEKEE in the germline V gene (reference sequence). Deletions cut 7 bases from V and 0 bases from J, with 17 bases between. This CDR3 has 15 residues. In the study's own analysis: Counts of nucleated cells, estimated from reference gene primer amplification, were obtained. Here immunoSEQ multiplex PCR was the method, and the copy in TCRdb shows in-frame clones only, minus some. The DNA was the basis for D and trimming; V, J and clone size are from that table. The sample holds some 70,000 clones, about 80% seen once. The sequencing sample was made of peripheral blood. This clonotype originated in a human donor in a cohort sampled during active COVID-19. The V call is TRBV5-5, the J call TRBJ2-7; D may be TRBD1 (6 bases). The CDR3 nucleotides read TGTGCCAGCGGCCGGGGACAAACGAGCTCCTACGAGCAGTACTTC. Translation gives CASGRGQTSSYEQYF.